These T cell receptor beta chains were read from a single sample in a study of cytomegalovirus exposure and HLA in healthy donors. Sequencing was performed with immunoSEQ multiplex PCR; in TCRdb, only in-frame clones are kept and a portion is missing. The table has under 150,000 clones, roughly four fifths seen once. The sample consisted of PBMCs. The receptors come from a woman between 50 and 59 years old in good health and CMV-seronegative. The CDR3 runs from the conserved cysteine through the conserved F or W. Each record gives: clone size, D gene, J gene, V gene, CDR3 protein, CDR3 DNA. The D gene is left open where the match is weak. Clone size is shown for a subset of rows, as once, few, many or a class of expanded clone.

-,TRBD1,TRBJ2-5,TRBV7-3,CASSLSQGAIETQYF,TGTGCCAGCAGTCTTAGCCAGGGGGCGATCGAGACCCAGTACTTC
-,-,TRBJ2-2,TRBV19,CASSIDGGTLTGELFF,TGTGCCAGTAGTATAGACGGCGGGACCTTGACCGGGGAGCTGTTTTTT
-,-,TRBJ2-1,TRBV9,CASSDPLENEQFF,TGTGCCAGCAGCGACCCTCTTGAGAATGAGCAGTTCTTC
once,-,TRBJ2-5,TRBV9,CASSSQETQYF,TGTGCCAGCAGCTCACAAGAGACCCAGTACTTC
-,-,TRBJ2-3,TRBV7-9,CASSLVPGDTQYF,TGTGCCAGCAGCTTAGTCCCAGGGGATACGCAGTATTTT
-,-,TRBJ1-2,TRBV27,CASSSLTHGAGGYTF,TGTGCCAGCAGTTCCCTTACCCACGGAGCTGGGGGCTACACCTTC
-,-,TRBJ2-2,TRBV7-3,CASSLRPGKRGQAGELFF,TGTGCCAGCAGCCTAAGGCCCGGGAAGCGCGGGCAGGCCGGGGAGCTGTTTTTT
-,TRBD2,TRBJ2-2,TRBV5-6,CASSLLSLAGVYTGELFF,TGTGCCAGCAGCTTGTTATCGTTAGCGGGAGTGTACACCGGGGAGCTGTTTTTT
-,-,TRBJ2-2,TRBV18,CASSPDRLNTGELFF,TGTGCCAGCTCACCAGACAGGCTTAACACCGGGGAGCTGTTTTTT
-,-,TRBJ1-5,TRBV28,CASSLTVRNQPQHF,TGTGCCAGCAGTTTGACAGTACGCAATCAGCCCCAGCATTTT
-,-,TRBJ1-1,TRBV4-3,CASSQEGRGEAFF,TGCGCCAGCAGCCAAGAGGGCCGCGGGGAAGCTTTCTTT
few,TRBD1,TRBJ2-4,TRBV29-1,CSVVGQGRNIQYF,TGCAGCGTTGTAGGACAGGGCCGAAACATTCAGTACTTC
-,-,TRBJ2-3,TRBV19,CASSMWASSTDTQYF,TGTGCCAGTAGTATGTGGGCCTCTAGCACAGATACGCAGTATTTT
-,TRBD2,TRBJ2-7,TRBV7-2,CASSPVVAGYSEQYF,TGTGCCAGCAGCCCCGTTGTAGCGGGATATTCCGAGCAGTACTTC
-,TRBD2,TRBJ2-7,TRBV7-2,CASSLLAGYEQYF,TGTGCCAGCAGCTTACTAGCGGGCTACGAGCAGTACTTC
-,TRBD2,TRBJ2-1,TRBV7-9,CASSLVLAADNEQFF,TGTGCCAGCAGCTTAGTCCTAGCGGCAGACAATGAGCAGTTCTTC
-,-,TRBJ2-2,TRBV14,CASSWTVTGELFF,TGTGCCAGCAGTTGGACAGTTACCGGGGAGCTGTTTTTT
few,-,TRBJ2-7,TRBV7-2,CASSVSGRQYF,TGTGCCAGCAGCGTTAGTGGGAGGCAGTACTTC
-,-,TRBJ2-6,TRBV7-9,CASTLFSGANVLTF,TGTGCCAGCACCCTGTTCTCTGGGGCCAACGTCCTGACTTTC
-,-,TRBJ1-5,TRBV6-5,CASSGRSNQPQHF,TGTGCCAGTTCTGGTCGGAGCAATCAGCCCCAGCATTTT
-,-,TRBJ1-2,TRBV7-9,CASSLSGQTGYTF,TGTGCCAGCAGCTTAAGCGGACAGACGGGCTACACCTTC
-,-,TRBJ1-2,TRBV28,CASSPPSGSGYTF,TGTGCCAGCAGTCCCCCGTCAGGGTCGGGCTACACCTTC
-,-,TRBJ2-7,TRBV5-1,CASSLVANYEQYF,TGCGCCAGCAGCTTGGTGGCCAACTACGAGCAGTACTTC
-,TRBD2,TRBJ2-3,TRBV7-3,CASSPRLALTDTQYF,TGTGCCAGCAGCCCTCGACTAGCGCTCACAGATACGCAGTATTTT
-,TRBD1,TRBJ1-3,TRBV25-1,CASSPGQGGTGNTIYF,TGTGCCAGCAGTCCAGGACAGGGCGGTACTGGAAACACCATATATTTT
once,-,TRBJ2-7,TRBV27,CASSLDGTYEQYF,TGTGCCAGCAGTCTAGACGGTACCTACGAGCAGTACTTC
few,TRBD2,TRBJ2-1,TRBV11-3,CASTLAGWNKSNEQFF,TGTGCCAGCACTTTAGCGGGATGGAATAAAAGCAATGAGCAGTTCTTC
-,TRBD1,TRBJ2-1,TRBV27,CASRPGGFNEQFF,TGTGCCAGCAGACCAGGGGGCTTCAATGAGCAGTTCTTC
-,TRBD1,TRBJ1-5,TRBV5-8,CASSPGQRNQPQHF,TGTGCCAGCAGCCCGGGACAGAGGAATCAGCCCCAGCATTTT
-,TRBD1,TRBJ1-5,TRBV19,CASSIQGVQPQHF,TGTGCCAGTAGTATACAGGGGGTTCAGCCCCAGCATTTT
-,TRBD2,TRBJ2-1,TRBV6-4,CASSSGTGYNEQFF,TGTGCCAGCAGTAGCGGGACCGGCTACAATGAGCAGTTCTTC